This T cell receptor (beta chain) derives from a study of blood T cell repertoires in COVID-19. Study-wide background: Material from acute and convalescent COVID-19 was sourced from the United States, Italy and Spain. PBMCs, B-cell-depleted T cells, or T cells provided the cDNA or gDNA that made up the material.

The CDR3 consists of 14 residues. V gave up 3 bases and J gave up 0 bases, with 9 bases separating them. The V gene's germline CDR1 is DFQATT and CDR2 SNEGSKA (reference sequence). This clone was counted only a few times. In the source study's methods: Estimation of nucleated cell counts was performed using reference gene primer amplification. Assay used: immunoSEQ multiplex PCR; TCRdb lists only in-frame clones, some missing. That table supplies the V and J calls and clone size; D and trimming were determined from the DNA. The table shows fewer than 250,000 clones, with 83% occurring only once. The TCR was taken from a woman aged 40 to 50 with active or convalescent COVID-19. The rearrangement uses TRBV20-1 and TRBJ1-3; D is uncertain. Sequenced: peripheral blood. The CDR3: CSASSRSSGNTIYF. CDR3 bases: TGCAGTGCTAGTTCGCGGAGCTCTGGAAACACCATATATTTT.